This T cell receptor beta chain stems from a study of T cell repertoires in cytomegalovirus infection. Study-level background: Public TCR beta signatures provided an indication of both CMV infection and a matching HLA type.

TCRdb independently ran MiXCR on the reads; one entry per CDR3 protein. The sample consists of a few hundred thousand distinct CDR3 sequences, around a tenth of them appearing once. Findings of the study overall: Ex vivo responses were dominated by HLA-C-restricted CMV-specific TCR beta clonotypes.

This clonotype has only one observation. Its antigen is not known. The origin of this receptor is a human donor in good health (CMV status not recorded). Some clones in this sample may be carry-over from other donors' samples. Sequenced material: PBMCs.

The DNA of the CDR3 is TGTGCCTGGAACAGGGGCACAGATACGCAGTATTTT. Protein: CAWNRGTDTQYF. This chain links TRBV30 with TRBJ2-3; a possible D gene is TRBD1 (6 bases). V was clipped by 4 bases and J by 1 base, with 6 bases between them. CDR1 and CDR2 (germline): GTSNPN, SVGIG (reference sequence). The CDR3 has 12 amino acids. Variable domain in full (rest from reference TRBV30 and TRBJ2-3): SQTIHQWPATLVQPVGSPLSLECTVEGTSNPNLYWYRQAAGRGLQLLFYSVGIGQISSEVPQNLSASRPQDRQFILSSKKLLLSDSGFYLCAWNRGTDTQYFGPGTRLTVL.